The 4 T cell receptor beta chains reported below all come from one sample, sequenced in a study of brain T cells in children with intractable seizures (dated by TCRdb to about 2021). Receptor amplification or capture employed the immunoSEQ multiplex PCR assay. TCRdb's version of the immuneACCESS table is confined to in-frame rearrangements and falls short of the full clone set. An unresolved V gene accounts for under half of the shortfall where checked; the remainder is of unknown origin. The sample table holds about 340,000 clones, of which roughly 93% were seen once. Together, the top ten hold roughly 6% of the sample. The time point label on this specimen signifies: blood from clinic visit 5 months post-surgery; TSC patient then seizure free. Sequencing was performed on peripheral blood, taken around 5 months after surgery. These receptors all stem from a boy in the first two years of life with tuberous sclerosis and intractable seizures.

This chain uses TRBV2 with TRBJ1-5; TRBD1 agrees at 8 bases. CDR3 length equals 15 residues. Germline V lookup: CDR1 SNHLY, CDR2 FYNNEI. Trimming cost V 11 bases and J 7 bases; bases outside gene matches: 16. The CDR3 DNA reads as TGTGCCGGGGCCCCGGACGGGACAGGTGGGCAGCCCCAGCATTTT. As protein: CAGAPDGTGGQPQHF.

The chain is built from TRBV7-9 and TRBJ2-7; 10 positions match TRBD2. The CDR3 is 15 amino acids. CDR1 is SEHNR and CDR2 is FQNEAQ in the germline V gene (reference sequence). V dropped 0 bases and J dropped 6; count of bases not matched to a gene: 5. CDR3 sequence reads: CASSLASGGASEQYF. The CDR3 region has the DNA TGTGCCAGCAGCTTAGCCAGCGGGGGGGCTTCCGAGCAGTACTTC.

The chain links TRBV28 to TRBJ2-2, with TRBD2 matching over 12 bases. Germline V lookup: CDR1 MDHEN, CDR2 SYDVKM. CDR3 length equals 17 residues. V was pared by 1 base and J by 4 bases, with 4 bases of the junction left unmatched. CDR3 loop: CASSLSWTSGVTGELFF. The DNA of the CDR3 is TGTGCCAGCAGTTTATCCTGGACTAGCGGGGTCACCGGGGAGCTGTTTTTT.

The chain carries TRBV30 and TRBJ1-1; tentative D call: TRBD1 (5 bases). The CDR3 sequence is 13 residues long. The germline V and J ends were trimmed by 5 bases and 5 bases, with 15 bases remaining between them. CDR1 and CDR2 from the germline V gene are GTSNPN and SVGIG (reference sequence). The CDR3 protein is CAWARRGGTEAFF. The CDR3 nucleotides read TGTGCCTGGGCACGACGCGGGGGGACTGAAGCTTTCTTT.